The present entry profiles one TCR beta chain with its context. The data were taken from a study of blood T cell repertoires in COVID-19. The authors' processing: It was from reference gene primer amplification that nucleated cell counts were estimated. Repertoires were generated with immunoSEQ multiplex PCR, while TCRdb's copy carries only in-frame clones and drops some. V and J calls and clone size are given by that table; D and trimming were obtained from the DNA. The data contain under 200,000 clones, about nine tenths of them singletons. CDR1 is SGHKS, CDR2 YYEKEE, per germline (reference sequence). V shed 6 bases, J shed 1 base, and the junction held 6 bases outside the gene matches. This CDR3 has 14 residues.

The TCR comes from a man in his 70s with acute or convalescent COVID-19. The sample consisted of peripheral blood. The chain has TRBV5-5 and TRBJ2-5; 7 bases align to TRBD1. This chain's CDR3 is CASTKQGTQETQYF. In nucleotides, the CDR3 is TGTGCCAGCACCAAACAGGGGACCCAAGAGACCCAGTACTTC.